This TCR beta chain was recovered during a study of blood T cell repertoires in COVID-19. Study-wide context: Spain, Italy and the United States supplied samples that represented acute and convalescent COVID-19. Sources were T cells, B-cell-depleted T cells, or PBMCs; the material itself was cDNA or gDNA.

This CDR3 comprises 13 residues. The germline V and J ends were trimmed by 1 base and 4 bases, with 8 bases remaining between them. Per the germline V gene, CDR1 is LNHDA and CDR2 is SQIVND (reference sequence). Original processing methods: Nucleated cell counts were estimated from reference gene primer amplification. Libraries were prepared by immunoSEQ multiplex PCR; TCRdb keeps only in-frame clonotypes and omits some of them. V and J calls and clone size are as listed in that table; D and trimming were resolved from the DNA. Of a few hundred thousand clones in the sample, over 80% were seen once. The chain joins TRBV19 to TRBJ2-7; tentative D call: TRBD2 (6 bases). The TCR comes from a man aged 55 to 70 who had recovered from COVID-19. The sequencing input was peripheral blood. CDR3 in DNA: TGTGCCAGTAGTATAGGCCGGGGGTACGAGCAGTACTTC. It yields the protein CASSIGRGYEQYF.